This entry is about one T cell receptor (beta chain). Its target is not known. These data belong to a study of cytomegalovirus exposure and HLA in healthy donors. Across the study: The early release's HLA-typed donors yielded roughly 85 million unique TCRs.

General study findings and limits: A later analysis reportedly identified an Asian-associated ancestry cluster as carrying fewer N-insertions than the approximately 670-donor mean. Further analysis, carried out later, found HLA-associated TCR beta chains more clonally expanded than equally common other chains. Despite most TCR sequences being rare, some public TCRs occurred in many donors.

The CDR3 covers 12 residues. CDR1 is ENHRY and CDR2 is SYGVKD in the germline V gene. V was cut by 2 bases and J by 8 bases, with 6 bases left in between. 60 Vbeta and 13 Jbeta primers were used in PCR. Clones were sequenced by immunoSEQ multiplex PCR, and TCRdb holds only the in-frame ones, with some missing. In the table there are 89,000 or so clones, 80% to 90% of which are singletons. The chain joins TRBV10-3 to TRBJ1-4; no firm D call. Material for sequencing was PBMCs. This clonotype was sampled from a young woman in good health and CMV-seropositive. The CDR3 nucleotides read TGTGCCATCAGTGAGGCTGCGGAAAAACTGTTTTTT. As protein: CAISEAAEKLFF.